What follows are 4 T cell receptor beta chains derived from one specimen sequenced in a study of blood T cell repertoires in COVID-19. Produced via immunoSEQ multiplex PCR; TCRdb's table is partial and in-frame only. The table records approximately 150,000 clones, just over 85% of them present only once. The sequencing input was peripheral blood. The receptors stem from a man between 65 and 85 years old with acute or convalescent COVID-19.

The J gene is TRBJ1-1, the V gene TRBV5-1; no clear D gene. CDR1 is SGHRS and CDR2 is YFSETQ in the germline V gene. V dropped 0 bases and J dropped 0 bases, with 9 bases sitting between them. This CDR3 contains 15 residues. CDR3 nucleotide sequence: TGCGCCAGCAGCTTGGGACAAAGCATGAACACTGAAGCTTTCTTT. It yields the protein CASSLGQSMNTEAFF. Drawing the rest from reference TRBV5-1 and TRBJ1-1, the complete variable domain is KAGVTQTPRYLIKTRGQQVTLSCSPISGHRSVSWYQQTPGQGLQFLFEYFSETQRNKGNFPGRFSGRQFSNSRSEMNVSTLELGDSALYLCASSLGQSMNTEAFFGQGTRLTVV.

The V call is TRBV3-1 (or the pseudogene TRBV3-2), the J call TRBJ2-3, with 8 positions matching TRBD2. The CDR3 is made up of 17 amino acids. With 4 bases clipped from V and 4 bases from J, the junction kept 13 bases outside the gene matches. The germline gives CDR1 LGHDT, CDR2 YNNKEL (reference sequence). The CDR3 DNA follows: TGTGCCAGCAGCCCTCAGGAGCGGGAGAGCGGAGCAGATACGCAGTATTTT. This encodes CASSPQERESGADTQYF.

For the CDR3, the DNA is TGTGCCAGTATAGGACAGGCATCCAACACCGGGGAGCTGTTTTTT. This codes for CASIGQASNTGELFF. The rearrangement joins TRBV19 to TRBJ2-2, with 7 bases identical to TRBD1. Germline CDR1 is LNHDA and CDR2 is SQIVND (reference sequence). The junction had 7 bases not matched to a gene; V was cut back by 7 bases and J by 2 bases. This CDR3 is built from 15 residues.

The rearrangement joins TRBV5-8 to TRBJ1-4, with TRBD1 matching 9 bases. V was pared by 4 bases and J by 2 bases, with 6 bases of the junction left unmatched. The germline V gene has CDR1 SGHTS and CDR2 YDEGEE. The CDR3 spans 16 residues. CDR3 nucleotides: TGTGCCAGCAGCATGGACAGGGGCGGGACTAATGAAAAACTGTTTTTT. It translates to CASSMDRGGTNEKLFF.